This T cell receptor (beta chain) comes out of a study of blood T cell repertoires in COVID-19. Whole-study context: COVID-19 samples, acute and convalescent, were from the United States, Italy and Spain. The cDNA or gDNA used as material had been derived from T cells, B-cell-depleted T cells, or PBMCs.

The germline CDR1 and CDR2 sequences are SEHNR and FQNEAQ (reference sequence). This CDR3 is built from 13 residues. V was pared by 5 bases and J by 10 bases, with 3 bases of the junction left unmatched. In the source study's methods: Estimated nucleated cell counts came from reference gene primer amplification. Repertoires were generated with immunoSEQ multiplex PCR, while TCRdb's copy carries only in-frame clones and drops some. That table furnishes V, J and clone size, whereas the DNA furnished D and trimming. The table shows a few hundred thousand clones, with roughly 86% occurring only once. V gene TRBV7-9 combines with J gene TRBJ1-6; 9 nucleotides match TRBD1. This TCR came from a man between 18 and 35 years old with active or convalescent COVID-19. Input material: peripheral blood. CDR3 protein: CASSGTGRSPLHF. The CDR3 DNA reads as TGTGCCAGCAGCGGGACAGGGAGGTCACCCCTCCACTTT. Combining the CDR3 with reference TRBV7-9 and TRBJ1-6 gives the whole variable domain DTGVSQNPRHKITKRGQNVTFRCDPISEHNRLYWYRQTLGQGPEFLTYFQNEAQLEKSRLLSDRFSAERPKGSFSTLEIQRTEQGDSAMYLCASSGTGRSPLHFGNGTRLTVT.